The sequence of this T cell receptor (beta chain) was determined in a study of blood T cell repertoires in COVID-19. Whole-study context: Both acute and convalescent COVID-19 samples were obtained from the United States, Italy and Spain. T cells, B-cell-depleted T cells, or PBMCs supplied cDNA or gDNA.

Contact with a PCR-confirmed or clinician-diagnosed COVID-19 case occurred within 2 weeks of entry. The CDR3 loop spans 14 amino acids. The V gene's germline CDR1 is LGHDT and CDR2 YNNKEL (reference sequence). With V trimmed by 4 bases and J by 7 bases, 6 bases remained unmatched. Only in-frame clones appear in the TCRdb table, and some are missing; sequencing was by immunoSEQ multiplex PCR. The sample records some 340,000 clones, roughly 90% being singletons. The clonotype originates from a woman under 40 who had been exposed to COVID-19. The sequencing input was PBMCs or T cells enriched from blood (not recorded which). The V call is TRBV3-1 (or the pseudogene TRBV3-2), the J call TRBJ1-2, with 10 bases aligning to TRBD1. The CDR3 sequence is CASSPGQGELGYTF. The CDR3 bases are TGTGCCAGCAGCCCCGGACAGGGGGAGCTTGGCTACACCTTC.